This T cell receptor beta chain derives from a study of CD8+ T cells in alopecia areata. Study-level results: As there was one nonresponder, how baseline CD8+ expansion relates to response remains uncertain. The study found higher clonality in lesional than normal scalp, especially in alopecia totalis/universalis.

Stated treatment: oral pan-JAK inhibitor, 5-10 mg twice daily. This clone was observed a single time. Its antigen is unknown. Following extraction, RNA underwent reverse transcription to cDNA, which served as the sequencing template. The repertoire was sequenced with immunoSEQ multiplex PCR; TCRdb's copy has only in-frame clones and lacks some. The data hold roughly 230,000 clones, with over 40% observed a single time. Germline V gives CDR1 SEHNR, CDR2 FQNEAQ (reference sequence). The ends were cut back, 1 base at V and 0 bases at J, with 13 bases in the middle. The CDR3 runs to 17 residues. This receptor was identified in a human donor with alopecia areata. V is TRBV7-9 and J is TRBJ1-5; D is uncertain. The source was CD4+ T cells sorted from blood, collected around week 36, from a patient treated with tofacitinib. The CDR3 spells CASSLGLPADSNQPQHF. The CDR3, as DNA: TGTGCCAGCAGCTTAGGTCTCCCGGCGGATAGCAATCAGCCCCAGCATTTT.